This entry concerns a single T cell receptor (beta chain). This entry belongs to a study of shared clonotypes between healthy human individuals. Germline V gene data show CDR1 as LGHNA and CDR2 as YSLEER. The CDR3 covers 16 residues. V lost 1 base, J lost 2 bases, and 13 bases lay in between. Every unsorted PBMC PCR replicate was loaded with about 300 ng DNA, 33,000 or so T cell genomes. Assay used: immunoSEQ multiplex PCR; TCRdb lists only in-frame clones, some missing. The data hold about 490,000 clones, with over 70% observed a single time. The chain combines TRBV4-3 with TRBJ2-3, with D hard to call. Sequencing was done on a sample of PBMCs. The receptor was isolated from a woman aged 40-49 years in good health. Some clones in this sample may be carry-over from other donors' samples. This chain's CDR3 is CASSQASLQPTDTQYF. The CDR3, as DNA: TGCGCCAGCAGCCAAGCGTCTCTCCAACCCACAGATACGCAGTATTTT.